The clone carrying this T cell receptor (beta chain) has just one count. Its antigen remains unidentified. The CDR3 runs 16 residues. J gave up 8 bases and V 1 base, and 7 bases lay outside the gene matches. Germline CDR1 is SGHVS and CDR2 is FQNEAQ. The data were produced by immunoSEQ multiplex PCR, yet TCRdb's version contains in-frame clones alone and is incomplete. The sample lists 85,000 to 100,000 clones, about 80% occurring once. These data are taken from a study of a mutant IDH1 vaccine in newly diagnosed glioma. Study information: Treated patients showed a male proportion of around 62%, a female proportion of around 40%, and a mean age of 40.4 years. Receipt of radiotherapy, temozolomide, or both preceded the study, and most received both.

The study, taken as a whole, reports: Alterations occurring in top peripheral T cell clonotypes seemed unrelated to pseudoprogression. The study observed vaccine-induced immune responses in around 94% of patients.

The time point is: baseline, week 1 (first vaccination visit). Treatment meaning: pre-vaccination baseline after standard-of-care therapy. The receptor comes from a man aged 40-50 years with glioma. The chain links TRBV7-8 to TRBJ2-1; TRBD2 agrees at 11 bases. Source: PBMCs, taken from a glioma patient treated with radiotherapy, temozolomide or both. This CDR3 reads CASSLERLAGLDEQFF. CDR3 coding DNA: TGTGCCAGCAGCTTAGAGAGACTAGCGGGACTGGATGAGCAGTTCTTC.